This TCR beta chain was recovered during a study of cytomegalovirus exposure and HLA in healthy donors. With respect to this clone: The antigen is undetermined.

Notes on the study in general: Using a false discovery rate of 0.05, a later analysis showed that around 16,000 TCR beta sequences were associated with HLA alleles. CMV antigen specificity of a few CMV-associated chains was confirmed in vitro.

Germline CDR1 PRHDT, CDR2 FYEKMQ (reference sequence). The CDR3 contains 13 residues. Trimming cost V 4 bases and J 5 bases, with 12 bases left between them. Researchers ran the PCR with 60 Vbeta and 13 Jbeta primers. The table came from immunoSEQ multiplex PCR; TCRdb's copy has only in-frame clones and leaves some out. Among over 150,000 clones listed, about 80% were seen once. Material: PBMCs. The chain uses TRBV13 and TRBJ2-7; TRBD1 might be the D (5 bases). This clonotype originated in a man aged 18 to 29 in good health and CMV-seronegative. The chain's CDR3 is CASSSHPRDEQYF. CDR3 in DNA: TGTGCCAGCAGCTCCCACCCCAGGGACGAGCAGTACTTC.